This TCR beta chain stems from a study of identical twins. Whole-study results and caveats: Weaker excess twin sharing was seen among beta out-of-frame sequences.

Details on this clonotype: No antigen is known for it.

cDNA carried unique molecular identifiers, and a universal primer site was added by template switching. TCRdb ran MiXCR on the 5' RACE reads and lists one entry per CDR3 protein. The data hold roughly 1.6 million distinct CDR3 sequences, with around 33% observed a single time. The CDR3 length is 15 residues. CDR1 SGHRS and CDR2 YFSETQ come from the germline V gene. Trimming shortened V by 4 bases and J by 0 bases, and 10 bases separated the two germline ends. Material for sequencing was cord blood. This sequence was found in a newborn girl in good health. This chain uses TRBV5-1 with TRBJ1-4; a weak D match, TRBD1 (5 bases). Written as DNA, the CDR3 is TGCGCCAGCAGCACCCGACAGTCAACTAATGAAAAACTGTTTTTT. As protein: CASSTRQSTNEKLFF.